The 8 T cell receptor beta chains in this list originate from one sample, sequenced in a study of control samples from healthy donors and cancer patients. Sequenced by immunoSEQ multiplex PCR; TCRdb stores in-frame clones only, minus some. This repertoire shows 90,000 to 130,000 clones, approximately 84% found once; its top ten account for 6% to 8%. Sequencing input: blood. All receptors derive from a man between 18 and 35 years old in good health.

This chain uses TRBV6-2 or TRBV6-3 with TRBJ2-3; a possible D gene is TRBD2 (5 bases). Per germline, CDR1 MNHEY and CDR2 SVGEGT. V was trimmed by 6 bases and J by 0 bases, leaving 19 bases between them. The CDR3 covers 17 residues. The CDR3 region has the DNA TGTGCCAGCAGCACCGGAGGTGGGTCTACGAGCACAGATACGCAGTATTTT. It encodes CASSTGGGSTSTDTQYF.

The chain couples TRBV7-2 to TRBJ2-7, with a tentative D call TRBD1 (5 bases). This CDR3 comprises 12 residues. Germline-derived CDR1 and CDR2 are SGHTA and FQGNSA. V gave up 5 bases and J gave up 3 bases, with 8 bases separating them. CDR3 protein: CASSAQGYEQYF. CDR3 nucleotides: TGTGCCAGCAGCGCCCAGGGCTACGAGCAGTACTTC.

The sample holds a few counts of this clone. The genes are TRBV7-9 and TRBJ1-6, with D perhaps TRBD1 (5 bases). Germline V gives CDR1 SEHNR, CDR2 FQNEAQ (reference sequence). This CDR3 is built from 14 residues. Trimming cost V 7 bases and J 10 bases, with 17 bases left between them. CDR3 sequence reads: CASTIGGARSPLHF. The CDR3 DNA sequence: TGTGCCAGCACTATTGGGGGAGCCCGCTCACCCCTCCACTTT.

The J gene is TRBJ1-5, the V gene TRBV6-6; D is uncertain. Per germline, CDR1 MNHNY and CDR2 SVGAGI (reference sequence). This CDR3 is 13 amino acids long. Trimming took 0 bases from V and 8 from J, leaving 8 bases between them. CDR3 DNA: TGTGCCAGCAGTTACTCGGGCGTCGAGCCCCAGCATTTT. Translating gives CASSYSGVEPQHF.

J is TRBJ1-3 and V is TRBV5-1; 7 bases map to TRBD1. V was clipped by 4 bases and J by 0 bases; unmatched bases: 13. CDR3 size: 18 residues. The germline V gene encodes CDR1 SGHRS and CDR2 YFSETQ. This chain's CDR3 is CASSPGRVGTASGNTIYF. CDR3 nucleotide sequence: TGCGCCAGCAGCCCCGGAAGGGTAGGGACAGCCTCTGGAAACACCATATATTTT.

The chain employs TRBV7-2 and TRBJ2-5; D ambiguous. Trimming took 0 bases from V and 2 from J, leaving 7 bases between them. This CDR3 has 14 amino acids. The V gene's germline CDR1 is SGHTA and CDR2 FQGNSA. The CDR3 sequence: CASSLAGPQETQYF. DNA of the CDR3: TGTGCCAGCAGCTTAGCCGGGCCACAAGAGACCCAGTACTTC.

Of note for this clone: In the same sample, other DNA sequences code for this CDR3. The rearrangement links TRBV9 to TRBJ2-1, with 7 bases fitting TRBD1. The trim removed 0 bases at V and 3 bases at J, leaving 3 bases unmatched. CDR1 and CDR2 from the germline V gene are SGDLS and YYNGEE. This CDR3 has 15 residues. In DNA form, the CDR3 reads TGTGCCAGCAGCGTAGGAGGGGGCAGCTACAATGAGCAGTTCTTC. This encodes CASSVGGGSYNEQFF. Supplemented by reference TRBV9 and TRBJ2-1, the full variable domain reads DSGVTQTPKHLITATGQRVTLRCSPRSGDLSVYWYQQSLDQGLQFLIQYYNGEERAKGNILERFSAQQFPDLHSELNLSSLELGDSALYFCASSVGGGSYNEQFFGPGTRLTVL.

The J gene is TRBJ2-5, the V gene TRBV6-6, with 8 positions matching TRBD2. CDR1 is MNHNY and CDR2 is SVGAGI in the germline V gene (reference sequence). The CDR3 is made up of 15 amino acids. The trim removed 3 bases at V and 4 bases at J, leaving 7 bases unmatched. Here the CDR3 DNA reads TGTGCCAGCAGTTATAGCGGGGTGTTTAGAGAGACCCAGTACTTC. Encoded protein: CASSYSGVFRETQYF.